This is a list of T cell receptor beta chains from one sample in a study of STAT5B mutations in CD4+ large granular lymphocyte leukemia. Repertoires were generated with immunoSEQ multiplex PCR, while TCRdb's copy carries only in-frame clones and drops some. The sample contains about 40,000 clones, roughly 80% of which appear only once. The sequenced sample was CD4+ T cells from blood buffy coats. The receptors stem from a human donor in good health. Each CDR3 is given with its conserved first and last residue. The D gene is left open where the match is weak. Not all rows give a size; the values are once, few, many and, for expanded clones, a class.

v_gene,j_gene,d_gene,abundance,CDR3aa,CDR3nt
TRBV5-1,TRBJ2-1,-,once,CASSLAGDYNEQFF,TGCGCCAGCAGCTTGGCGGGGGATTACAATGAGCAGTTCTTC
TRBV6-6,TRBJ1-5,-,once,CASAPPDEGQPQHF,TGTGCCAGCGCCCCCCCGGACGAGGGACAGCCCCAGCATTTT
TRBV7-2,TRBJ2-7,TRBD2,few,CASSPGGTVSYEQYF,TGTGCCAGCAGCCCCGGGGGGACGGTATCCTACGAGCAGTACTTC
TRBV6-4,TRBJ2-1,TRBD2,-,CASGKDGTSNEQFF,TGTGCCAGCGGCAAAGACGGGACTAGCAATGAGCAGTTCTTC
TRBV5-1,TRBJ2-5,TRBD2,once,CASSGGLAGEETQYF,TGCGCCAGCAGCGGGGGACTAGCGGGGGAAGAGACCCAGTACTTC
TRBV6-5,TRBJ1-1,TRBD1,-,CASNSDRGWTEAFF,TGTGCCAGCAATAGCGACAGGGGGTGGACTGAAGCTTTCTTT
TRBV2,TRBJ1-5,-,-,CASRGEDQPQHF,TGTGCCAGCAGGGGGGAGGATCAGCCCCAGCATTTT
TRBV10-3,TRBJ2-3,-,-,CAISASLTGSTDTQYF,TGTGCCATCAGTGCTTCCTTGACAGGTAGCACAGATACGCAGTATTTT
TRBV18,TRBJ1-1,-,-,CASSTEPRLNTEAFF,TGTGCCAGCTCAACAGAGCCTAGGCTGAACACTGAAGCTTTCTTT
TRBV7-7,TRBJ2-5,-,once,CASSLAASPSETQYF,TGTGCCAGCAGCTTAGCGGCGTCCCCCTCGGAGACCCAGTACTTC
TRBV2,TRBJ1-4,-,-,CASRRGLPTNEKLFF,TGTGCCAGCAGACGGGGGCTCCCAACTAATGAAAAACTGTTTTTT
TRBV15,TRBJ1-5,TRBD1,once,CATSITGGFGQPQHF,TGTGCCACCAGCATTACAGGGGGCTTTGGCCAGCCCCAGCATTTT
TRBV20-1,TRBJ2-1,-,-,CSVRTEGGSFF,TGCAGTGTCCGGACTGAGGGTGGATCGTTCTTC
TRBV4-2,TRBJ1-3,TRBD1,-,CASSQDDRGFGNTIYF,TGTGCCAGCAGCCAAGATGACAGGGGGTTTGGAAACACCATATATTTT
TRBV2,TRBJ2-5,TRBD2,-,CASSEWLAGRQETQYF,TGTGCCAGCAGTGAATGGCTAGCGGGGAGACAAGAGACCCAGTACTTC
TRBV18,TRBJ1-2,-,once,CASSPGSQANYGYTF,TGTGCCAGCTCACCCGGATCCCAAGCTAACTATGGCTACACCTTC
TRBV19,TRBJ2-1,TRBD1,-,CASSIPGTGENEQFF,TGTGCCAGTAGTATCCCCGGGACAGGGGAAAATGAGCAGTTCTTC
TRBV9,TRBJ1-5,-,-,CASSVGGSNQPQHF,TGTGCCAGCAGCGTAGGGGGGAGCAATCAGCCCCAGCATTTT
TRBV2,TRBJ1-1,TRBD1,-,CASSQGAGSNTEAFF,TGTGCCAGCAGCCAGGGGGCGGGGTCTAACACTGAAGCTTTCTTT
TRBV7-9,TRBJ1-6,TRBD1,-,CASSLVGQGLRPLHF,TGTGCCAGCAGCTTAGTGGGACAGGGCTTGAGGCCCCTCCACTTT
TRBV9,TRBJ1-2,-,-,CASSVESRNYGYTF,TGTGCCAGCAGCGTAGAGAGCAGAAACTATGGCTACACCTTC
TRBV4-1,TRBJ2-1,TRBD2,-,CASSQRAGAEGNEQFF,TGCGCCAGCAGCCAACGAGCGGGAGCTGAAGGCAATGAGCAGTTCTTC
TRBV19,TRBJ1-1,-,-,CASSIQVNTEAFF,TGTGCCAGTAGTATTCAGGTAAACACTGAAGCTTTCTTT
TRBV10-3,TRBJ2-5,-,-,CAISNQGQETQYF,TGTGCCATCAGTAACCAGGGCCAAGAGACCCAGTACTTC
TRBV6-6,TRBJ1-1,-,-,CASSLDRNTEAFF,TGTGCCAGCAGTCTCGACAGGAACACTGAAGCTTTCTTT
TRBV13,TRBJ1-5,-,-,CASSLDRNQPQHF,TGTGCCAGCAGCTTAGATAGGAATCAGCCCCAGCATTTT
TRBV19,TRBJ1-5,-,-,CASSIRGRDQPQHF,TGTGCCAGTAGTATCAGGGGCCGTGATCAGCCCCAGCATTTT
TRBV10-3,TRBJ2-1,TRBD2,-,CAISHSGSPGYNEQFF,TGTGCCATCAGCCATAGCGGGAGCCCCGGATACAATGAGCAGTTCTTC
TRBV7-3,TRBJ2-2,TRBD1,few,CASSPDRDRNTGELFF,TGTGCCAGCAGCCCCGACAGGGACAGAAACACCGGGGAGCTGTTTTTT
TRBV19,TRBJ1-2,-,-,CASRRGQNYGYTF,TGTGCCAGCCGTAGGGGACAAAACTATGGCTACACCTTC
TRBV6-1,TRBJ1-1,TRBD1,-,CASNWDRVETFF,TGTGCCAGTAACTGGGACAGGGTTGAGACTTTCTTT
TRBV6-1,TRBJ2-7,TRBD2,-,CASSDSGGSGDEQYF,TGTGCCAGCAGTGATTCCGGCGGGAGCGGGGACGAGCAGTACTTC
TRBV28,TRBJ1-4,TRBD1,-,CASRPGQGFEKLFF,TGTGCCAGCAGACCGGGACAGGGCTTTGAAAAACTGTTTTTT
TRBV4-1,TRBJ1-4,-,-,CASSGPGTPATNEKLFF,TGCGCCAGCAGCGGACCTGGTACACCGGCAACTAATGAAAAACTGTTTTTT
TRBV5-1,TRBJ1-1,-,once,CASNKPGTSGTEAFF,TGCGCCAGCAATAAACCAGGGACCTCCGGCACTGAAGCTTTCTTT
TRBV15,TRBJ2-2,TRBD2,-,CATSRKLAGGSTGELFF,TGTGCCACCAGCAGAAAACTAGCGGGAGGGAGCACCGGGGAGCTGTTTTTT
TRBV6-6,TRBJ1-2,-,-,CASRWDDGYTF,TGTGCCAGCAGGTGGGACGATGGCTACACCTTC
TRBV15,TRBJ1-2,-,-,CATSRDSTVYFSYGYTF,TGTGCCACCAGCAGAGATTCGACCGTTTACTTTAGCTATGGCTACACCTTC
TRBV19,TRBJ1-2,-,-,CATYQKGSKEPLYGYTF,TGTGCCACCTATCAAAAAGGGTCCAAGGAACCCCTATATGGCTACACCTTC
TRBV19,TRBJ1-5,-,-,CASSITLSSNQPQHF,TGTGCCAGTAGTATCACACTCAGTAGCAATCAGCCCCAGCATTTT